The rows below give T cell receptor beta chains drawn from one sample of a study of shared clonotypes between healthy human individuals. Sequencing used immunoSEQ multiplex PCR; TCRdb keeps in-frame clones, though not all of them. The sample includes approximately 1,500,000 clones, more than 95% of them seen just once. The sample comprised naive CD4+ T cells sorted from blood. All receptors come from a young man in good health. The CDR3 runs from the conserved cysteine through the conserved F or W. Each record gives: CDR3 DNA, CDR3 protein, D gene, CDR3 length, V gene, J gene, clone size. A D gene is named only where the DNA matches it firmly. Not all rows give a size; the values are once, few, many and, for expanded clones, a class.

TGTGCCAGCAGTAAGACAGGACTCTTTAATCAGCCCCAGCATTTT	CASSKTGLFNQPQHF	NA	15	TRBV28	TRBJ1-5	NA
TGTGCCAGCAGCCCCGTGAGGGGGAGGAATGAAAAACTGTTTTTT	CASSPVRGRNEKLFF	NA	15	TRBV11-2	TRBJ1-4	NA
TGTGCCAGTAGTTCCGGGGGCTACGAGCAGTACTTC	CASSSGGYEQYF	NA	12	TRBV19	TRBJ2-7	NA
TGTGCCAGCAGCGTAGACGGCCGTGGCAATCAGCCCCAGCATTTT	CASSVDGRGNQPQHF	NA	15	TRBV9	TRBJ1-5	NA
TGTGCCATCAGTGCGACTAGCGGGAACTACAATGAGCAGTTCTTC	CAISATSGNYNEQFF	TRBD2	15	TRBV10-3	TRBJ2-1	once
TGTGCCAGCAGTGAAACGGGACAGGGTCACGCCGGGGAGCTGTTTTTT	CASSETGQGHAGELFF	TRBD1	16	TRBV6-1	TRBJ2-2	once
TGTGCCACCGGTGGGGCGGATCCAGATACGCAGTATTTT	CATGGADPDTQYF	NA	13	TRBV9	TRBJ2-3	NA
TGTGCCAGCAGCTTAGCTTCCACGGGTGGCTACACCTTC	CASSLASTGGYTF	NA	13	TRBV7-6	TRBJ1-2	NA
TGTGCCAGTAGGATTTACCGAATGAACACCGGGGAGCTGTTTTTT	CASRIYRMNTGELFF	NA	15	TRBV19	TRBJ2-2	NA
TGTGCCAGCAGCCACCTAAGACAGGGGGCGCCTGAAGCTTTCTTT	CASSHLRQGAPEAFF	TRBD1	15	TRBV5-4	TRBJ1-1	NA
TGTGCCAGCAGTGAGGGCCTGTCGGAGGATTTCTTT	CASSEGLSEDFF	NA	12	TRBV6-1	TRBJ1-1	few
TGCGCCAGCAGTCTTGGGCTAGCGGGAGGCCAAGAGACCCAGTACTTC	CASSLGLAGGQETQYF	TRBD2	16	TRBV23-1	TRBJ2-5	NA
TGTGCCAGCAGCGGACAGGGTGGGTATCAGCCCCAGCATTTT	CASSGQGGYQPQHF	TRBD1	14	TRBV2	TRBJ1-5	NA
TGTGCCAGCAGCGGGAGCTCGGGACAGATGAACACCGGGGAGCTGTTTTTT	CASSGSSGQMNTGELFF	TRBD1	17	TRBV7-2	TRBJ2-2	NA
TGTGCCAGCAGGACGAGGACGGAGCCCTACGAGCAGTACTTC	CASRTRTEPYEQYF	NA	14	TRBV28	TRBJ2-7	once
TGCGCCAGCAGCTTCGAGGCGGCTGTCTACGAGCAGTACTTC	CASSFEAAVYEQYF	NA	14	TRBV5-1	TRBJ2-7	NA
TGTGCCAGCAGCCCGATATCAGACATTCAGTACTTC	CASSPISDIQYF	NA	12	TRBV11-2	TRBJ2-4	once
TGTGCCAGCAGCTTAGCCCATAGCGGGACCTACGAGCAGTACTTC	CASSLAHSGTYEQYF	TRBD2	15	TRBV7-2	TRBJ2-7	NA
TGTGCCAGCAGCTTTCGGGATGGCTACACCTTC	CASSFRDGYTF	NA	11	TRBV5-6	TRBJ1-2	NA
TGTGCCAGCAGTGAGGGAAGGGGACTAGCGGGAGAGCAGTACTTC	CASSEGRGLAGEQYF	TRBD2	15	TRBV2	TRBJ2-7	NA
TGTGCCAGCACCAAAGTGGGCTCTACGGGCAATGAGCAGTTCTTC	CASTKVGSTGNEQFF	NA	15	TRBV11-2	TRBJ2-1	NA
TGTGCCAGCACTCCCCCGGGGACAGGGTACTACGAGCAGTACTTC	CASTPPGTGYYEQYF	TRBD1	15	TRBV6-5	TRBJ2-7	NA
TGTGCCAGCAGCTTGGTCCGGGGGGCTGGGGACACTGAAGCTTTCTTT	CASSLVRGAGDTEAFF	NA	16	TRBV5-4	TRBJ1-1	NA
TGTGCCAGCAGCCGCCGGGACTCAGACGAGCAGTACTTC	CASSRRDSDEQYF	NA	13	TRBV7-9	TRBJ2-7	NA
TGCGCCAGCAGCTTGTTGGGTAGGGAGAATGAGCAGTTCTTC	CASSLLGRENEQFF	NA	14	TRBV5-1	TRBJ2-1	NA
TGCGCCAGCAGCCAAGTGGCTGCAGGGCGTCAGCCCCAGCATTTT	CASSQVAAGRQPQHF	NA	15	TRBV4-1	TRBJ1-5	few
TGCGCCAGCAGCGTCGGGACTAGCGGTCCCTTGACCTTC	CASSVGTSGPLTF	TRBD2	13	TRBV5-1	TRBJ2-7	NA
TGTGCCAGCAGTGAATCCCAGGGGGGGGTAACCGGGGAGCTGTTTTTT	CASSESQGGVTGELFF	NA	16	TRBV25-1	TRBJ2-2	NA
TGTGCCAGCAGCGTACGGACAGGGGCTTTACTTGGGTTAAATGAGCAGTTCTTC	CASSVRTGALLGLNEQFF	TRBD1	18	TRBV9	TRBJ2-1	once
TGTGCTAGTGGTTATACTAGCGGGAAGGACAATGAGCAGTTCTTC	CASGYTSGKDNEQFF	TRBD2	15	TRBV12-5	TRBJ2-1	NA
TGTGCCAGCAGCTTAGCTCTTGGCCAGGCCAATGAGCAGTTCTTC	CASSLALGQANEQFF	NA	15	TRBV7-8	TRBJ2-1	NA
TGTGCCAGCAGCTTTCATGGGGCGGGAGGGTCCTACGAGCAGTACTTC	CASSFHGAGGSYEQYF	TRBD2	16	TRBV5-5	TRBJ2-7	NA